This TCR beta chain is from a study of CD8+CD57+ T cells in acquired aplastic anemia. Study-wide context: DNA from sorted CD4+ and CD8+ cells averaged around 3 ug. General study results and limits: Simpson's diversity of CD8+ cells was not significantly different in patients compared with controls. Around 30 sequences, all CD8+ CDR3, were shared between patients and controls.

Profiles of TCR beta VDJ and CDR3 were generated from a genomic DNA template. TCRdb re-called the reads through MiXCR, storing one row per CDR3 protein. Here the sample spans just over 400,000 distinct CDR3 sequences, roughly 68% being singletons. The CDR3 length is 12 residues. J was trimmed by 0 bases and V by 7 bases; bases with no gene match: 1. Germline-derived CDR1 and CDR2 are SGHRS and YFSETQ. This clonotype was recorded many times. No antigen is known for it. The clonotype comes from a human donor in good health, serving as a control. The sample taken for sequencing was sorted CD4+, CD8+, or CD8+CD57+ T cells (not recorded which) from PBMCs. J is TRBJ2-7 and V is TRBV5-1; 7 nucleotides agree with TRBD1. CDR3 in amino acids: CASWDSSYEQYF. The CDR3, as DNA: TGCGCCAGCTGGGACAGCTCCTACGAGCAGTACTTC.